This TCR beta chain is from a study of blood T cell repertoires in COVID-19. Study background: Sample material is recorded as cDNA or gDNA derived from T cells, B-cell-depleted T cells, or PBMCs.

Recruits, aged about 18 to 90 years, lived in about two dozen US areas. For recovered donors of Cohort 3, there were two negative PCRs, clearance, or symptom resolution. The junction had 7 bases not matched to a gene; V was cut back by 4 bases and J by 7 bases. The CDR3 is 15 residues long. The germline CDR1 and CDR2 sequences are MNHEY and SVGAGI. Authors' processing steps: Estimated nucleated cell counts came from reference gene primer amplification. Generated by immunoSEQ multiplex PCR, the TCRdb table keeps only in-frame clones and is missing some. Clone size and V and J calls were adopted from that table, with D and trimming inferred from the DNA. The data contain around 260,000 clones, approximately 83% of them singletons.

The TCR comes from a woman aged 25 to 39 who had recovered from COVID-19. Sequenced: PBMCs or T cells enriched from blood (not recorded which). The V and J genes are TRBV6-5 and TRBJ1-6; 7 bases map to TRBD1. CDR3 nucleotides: TGTGCCAGCAGTTCACAGACAGGGTTGAATTCACCCCTCCACTTT. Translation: CASSSQTGLNSPLHF.